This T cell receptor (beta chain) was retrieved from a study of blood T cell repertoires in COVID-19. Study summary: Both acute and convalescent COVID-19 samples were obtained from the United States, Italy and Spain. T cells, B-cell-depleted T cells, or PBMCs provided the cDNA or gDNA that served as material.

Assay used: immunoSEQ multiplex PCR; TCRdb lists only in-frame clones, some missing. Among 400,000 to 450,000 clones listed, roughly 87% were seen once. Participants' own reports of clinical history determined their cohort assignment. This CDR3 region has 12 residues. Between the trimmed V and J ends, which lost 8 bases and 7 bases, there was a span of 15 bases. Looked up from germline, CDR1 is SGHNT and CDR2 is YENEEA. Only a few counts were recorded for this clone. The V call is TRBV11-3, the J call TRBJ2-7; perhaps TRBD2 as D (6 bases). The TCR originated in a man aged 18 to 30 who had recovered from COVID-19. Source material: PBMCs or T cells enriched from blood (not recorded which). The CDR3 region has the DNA TGTGCCAGCTCCAGTAGCGGCCGGGAGCAGTACTTC. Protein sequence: CASSSSGREQYF.